The following is a T cell receptor (beta chain) sequence with its context. What this receptor recognizes is not known. Base qualities are not at hand, and no much larger clone is one base apart. The protocol used for the library was the immunoSEQ multiplex PCR assay. The multiplex PCR relied on a mix of 60 forward primers for TCR Vbeta segments and 13 reverse primers for TCR Jbeta segments. The CDR3 region of rearranged TCR beta genes was amplified from genomic DNA by a multiplex PCR assay. The Illumina HiSeq System was used to sequence the amplified TCR beta libraries as 87-base-pair reads. Turning to the authors' computational methods: A later analysis tallied 75 million to 95 million unique TCR beta chains across the 700 or so repertoires, and around 12 million of those chains were shared by two or more donors. Raw reads were error-corrected and collapsed into unique sequences by a nearest-neighbor algorithm in which closely related sequences were merged to remove PCR and sequencing errors. V, D and J gene segments were assigned by aligning CDR3 sequences to IMGT reference sequences. For a sequence to be retained, at least a six-nucleotide match to both a V gene segment and a J gene segment was required. Rearrangements were called productive when the CDR3 lacked stop codons and stayed in frame with V and J; all others were non-productive. Following IMGT convention, CDR3 was defined as the stretch from the second conserved V-encoded cysteine up to the conserved J-encoded phenylalanine. Sequences without an unambiguous match to a single V gene segment were excluded from the earlier analysis of almost 600 of the donors. An earlier analysis of some 610 of the donors called V segments functional above 56.7% productive rearrangements and segregating when the between-donor standard deviation exceeded 5%. A statistical classification framework was built to diagnose cytomegalovirus status from the catalog of TCR beta chain sequences. A later analysis assigned V and J genes by comparing TCR nucleotide sequences with IMGT/GENE-DB human TR gene sequences. A later analysis assigned CDR3 sequences and most-parsimonious VDJ recombination scenarios with the TCRdist pipeline. In a later analysis, each TCR beta chain was defined by its CDR3 amino acid sequence together with its V-gene family, and reads without a unique V-gene family were excluded. To address suspected cross-contamination and a sequencing artifact, a later analysis removed around 600 highly shared, low-generation-probability nucleotide sequences. For each public chain, a later analysis derived a clonal expansion index from normalized ranks of inferred template counts within each repertoire. A later analysis computed generation probabilities with a VDJ recombination model fitted to out-of-frame rearrangements, and checked the results against IGoR. Hypergeometric tests were used in a later analysis to score TCR-TCR, TCR-HLA and TCR-CMV co-occurrence, with a repertoire-size bias correction applied to the TCR pairs. To estimate false discovery rates, a later analysis permuted the HLA or CMV assignments 20 times. A later analysis grouped co-occurring TCRs with DBSCAN, adding TCRdist sequence similarity when clustering within HLA-allele-positive subsets. Repertoires with fewer than 30,000 or more than 120,000 public chains, plus five repertoires with anomalous nucleotide sharing, were excluded from co-occurrence clustering. Entries here come from immuneACCESS through TCRdb and include only in-frame sequences with V and J called. Some clones fail to appear in such tables; in the studies checked, an unresolved V gene covers under half of the shortfall, and the cause of the remainder is unknown. V, J and clone size are those of that table, while D and trimming were read from the DNA. This sample is represented by 130,000 or so clones; about three fifths of them were singletons. The top ten clonotypes cover about 8.1% of the sample.

The cohort comprised 670 or so healthy bone marrow donors. Cohort members were all nominally healthy when sampled, although unrecorded immune exposures were likely present. The donor tested CMV seropositive and was one of the 289 seropositive cohort members. Each donor provided a peripheral blood sample, and peripheral blood mononuclear cells were used for TCR beta sequencing. The Qiagen DNeasy Blood Extraction Kit was used to extract genomic DNA from the blood cell samples. These data originate in a study of cytomegalovirus exposure and HLA in healthy donors (dated 2017 in TCRdb). Notes on the research overall: An earlier analysis of fewer than 750 of the donors reported 250 to 300 Gb of sequence data and approximately 120 million unique TCR beta sequences obtained from 180 million or so T cells. A later genetic analysis took genome-wide SNP genotypes for about 55% of the roughly 700 donors and used that subset as a discovery cohort. Donor age, sex, ethnicity and CMV serostatus were compiled alongside the repertoire data. Rather than using new phenotypic data, the later analysis identified candidate immune exposures from TCR beta sequences and from how often those sequences occurred across donors. All discovery cohort repertoires had been generated using a single sequencing platform. Among the roughly 430 genotyped donors, around 81% belonged to the genetic ancestry cluster associated with self-reported Caucasian donors. The number of typed donors differed by locus: about 629-640 for A, B, C, DRB1 and DQB1; 500 to 550 for DQA1; fewer than 610 for DPA1; and about 470 for DPB1. Because of strong linkage in the cohort, four or five DR-DQ haplotypes were treated as single units for association and clustering. Around 320 gigabases of sequencing data and approximately 80 million unique TCR sequences were included in an early release covering around 650 HLA-typed donors. The study used immunosequencing to profile the T cell repertoires of hundreds of subjects and linked those repertoires to cytomegalovirus serostatus. An earlier analysis of about 620 of the donors applied high-throughput TCR beta sequencing to assess whether each TCR beta V gene segment acted as functional or pseudogenic. To study patterns of TCR occurrence, a later analysis re-analyzed previously published TCR beta repertoires from around 670 donors and added high-resolution HLA genotyping. HLA typing covered class I and class II loci at four-digit resolution. A separate validation cohort of approximately 130 different subjects was used in addition to the roughly 620-subject first cohort. Among under 450 genotyped donors of the cohort, an average of roughly 240,000 unique TCR beta nucleotide sequences were sequenced per donor, around 18% of them non-productive. The study was designed to test whether signatures of past pathogen exposure could be identified by cataloging public T cell receptors. To predict cytomegalovirus infection status, the study combined high-throughput TCR immunosequencing, statistical association of individual TCRs with disease status, and machine learning.

V is cut by 4 bases and J by 8 bases, and the space between the germline ends is 9 bases. CDR1 and CDR2 were assigned from the germline V gene (reference sequence) as LNHDA and SQIVND. Reading from cysteine to phenylalanine, the CDR3 counts 12 amino acids. Only the CDR3 part of the read is kept: 36 bases, read in frame from the first base. The paper as a whole reports these results and caveats: The sequencing pipeline was judged likely to have produced a cluster of highly shared sequence variants as a technical artifact. A later analysis associated some 17,000 TCR beta sequences with specific HLA alleles at a false discovery rate of 0.05. A further reported finding was that TCR beta sequences accurately predicted the HLA-A and HLA-B alleles for most subjects in the first cohort. Because the 87-base-pair reads could not distinguish some IMGT-functional V segments, including TRBV6-2 and TRBV6-3, those segments were excluded. The classifier was reported to diagnose cytomegalovirus status with high specificity and sensitivity in both the original cohort and the validation cohort. When HLA alleles, especially DR and DQ, strongly co-occurred, attributing TCR associations to individual alleles was difficult. Because some donors lacked HLA typing at each locus, the association tests relied only on the typed subset. The authors suggested that the approach could potentially be extended to other disease states and immunological phenotypes. Because counts were too low, around 17 rarely observed V segments, including chromosome 9 orphons, were left out of the earlier analysis of over 550 of the donors. While some public TCRs were present in many individuals, most TCR sequences turned up only very rarely across donors. This cohort had only TCR beta chains sequenced, and the lack of alpha or paired-chain data limited which features could be detected. In a later analysis, the rate of TCR association differed among HLA loci, with DRB1 alleles having the most associated TCRs and HLA-C alleles having the fewest. Compared with the approximately 600-donor mean, donors in an Asian-associated ancestry cluster had fewer N-insertions in productive TCRs, according to a later genetic analysis. In an earlier analysis of 450 to 750 of the donors, most TCR beta V segments appeared in productive rearrangements about 87% or about 30% of the time, broadly matching IMGT annotations. A later analysis found that HLA-associated TCR beta chains were more clonally expanded and had lower generation probabilities than equally common non-associated chains. According to a later analysis, most CMV-associated TCR beta chains appeared to be HLA-restricted, and the HLA associations seemed to be driven largely by CMV exposure. Linkage disequilibrium might explain the correlated functional status among segregating V segments, but an unknown experimental factor could not be excluded. An association between a missense DCLRE1C variant and V-gene and J-gene trimming of TCR beta chains was found in a later genetic analysis and replicated in an independent cohort. Several of the top co-occurrence clusters appeared to be linked to parvovirus B19, influenza, CMV and Epstein-Barr virus, according to a later analysis. The study listed 164 TCR beta chains as associated with cytomegalovirus. CMV serostatus was the only immune exposure information available for the cohort. A few of the identified cytomegalovirus-associated TCR beta chains were confirmed in vitro to be specific for cytomegalovirus antigens. The presence/absence analyses assumed that sequencing depth was roughly uniform across donors, and that assumption may not be true.

The chain links TRBV19 with TRBJ2-4; a tentative D match to TRBD2 spans 5 bases. The sequence was obtained from a woman in her thirties or forties in good health and CMV-seropositive. Input material: PBMCs. The CDR3 protein is CASSNPGDIQYF. The DNA is as follows: TGTGCCAGTAGTAATCCCGGGGACATTCAGTACTTC.